Below are 25 T cell receptor beta chains sequenced from a single sample in a study of post-analysis software for immune sequencing data. Built from TCR beta cDNA, the libraries had unique molecular identifiers in them. TCRdb passed the PCR reads through MiXCR, listing each CDR3 protein once. The data hold hundreds of thousands of distinct CDR3 sequences, with 53% observed a single time. Study outcomes and limitations: Roughly five TRBV segments appeared more often in patients than in controls, and TRBV5-6, TRBV5-1 and TRBV20-1 were among these.

For these TCRs, the target antigens are not known. Sequenced input: blood. Every receptor here comes from a girl aged 10 to 17 with multiple sclerosis.

This clonotype was found once. CDR3: CSAPSGRGTDTQYF. The CDR3 DNA follows: TGCAGTGCGCCCAGCGGGAGGGGCACAGATACGCAGTATTTT. This rearrangement joins TRBV20-1 to TRBJ2-3; the match to TRBD2 covers 10 bases. This CDR3 region has 14 residues. Germline CDR1 DFQATT, CDR2 SNEGSKA (reference sequence). V trimming: 6 bases; J trimming: 1 base; junction bases outside the gene matches: 4.

The CDR3 DNA sequence: TGTGCCAGCAGTTACCAGACTAGCGGGGGCTACAATGAGCAGTTCTTC. This sequence encodes CASSYQTSGGYNEQFF. The chain has TRBV6-5 and TRBJ2-1; 12 bases agree with TRBD2. CDR1 and CDR2 from the germline V gene are MNHEY and SVGAGI. The junction had 2 bases not matched to a gene; V was cut back by 2 bases and J by 3 bases. The CDR3 runs to 16 residues.

This chain links TRBV7-3 with TRBJ1-1; no definite D call. V was clipped by 4 bases and J by 1 base, with 7 bases between them. Germline V gene lookup returns CDR1 SGHTA and CDR2 FQGTGA. This CDR3 is built from 13 residues. The CDR3 protein is CASSSDRNTEAFF. In DNA, the CDR3 is TGTGCCAGCAGCTCGGACCGGAACACTGAAGCTTTCTTT.

This clonotype was counted between two and nine times. The rearrangement joins TRBV7-2 to TRBJ2-7, with a weak D call TRBD1 (6 bases). The CDR3 is 15 amino acids. The V end was cut by 4 bases, the J end by 5 bases, with 18 bases between. CDR1 and CDR2 from the germline V gene are SGHTA and FQGNSA. The CDR3 here is CASSYPLGGRDEQYF. CDR3 bases: TGTGCCAGCAGCTATCCGTTAGGGGGAAGGGACGAGCAGTACTTC.

V gene TRBV7-3 combines with J gene TRBJ2-1; either TRBD1 or TRBD2 may fit D (5 bases each). Germline CDR1 is SGHTA and CDR2 is FQGTGA. Trimming left V 1 base short and J 6 bases short, with 13 bases between. This CDR3 comprises 15 residues. The CDR3 here is CASSLSRDVGNEQFF. In DNA, the CDR3 is TGTGCCAGCAGCTTAAGTCGGGACGTCGGCAATGAGCAGTTCTTC.

This clonotype was counted between two and nine times. This rearrangement joins TRBV29-1 to TRBJ1-2, with a possible D match to TRBD1 (5 bases). Looked up from germline, CDR1 is SQVTM and CDR2 is ANQGSEA. The V end lost 0 bases, the J end lost 4 bases, and 9 bases lay between the germline ends. The CDR3 is 13 residues long. The CDR3 here is CSVEEGVGYGYTF. The CDR3 DNA follows: TGCAGCGTTGAAGAGGGGGTAGGCTATGGCTACACCTTC.

The chain uses TRBV20-1 and TRBJ2-5; 10 bases fit TRBD2. Germline values: CDR1 DFQATT, CDR2 SNEGSKA (reference sequence). This CDR3 spans 16 amino acids. Trimming at V came to 6 bases and at J to 4 bases, leaving 14 bases not matched to a gene. The CDR3 DNA is TGCAGTGCGAACGCCCAAGCGGGGGGGCCCGGAGAGACCCAGTACTTC. Translating it yields CSANAQAGGPGETQYF.

This sequence joins TRBV5-1 and TRBJ2-7; 13 positions agree with TRBD2. The CDR3 covers 17 residues. Germline values: CDR1 SGHRS, CDR2 YFSETQ. The J segment lost 0 bases and the V segment lost 6 bases, leaving 9 bases of the junction unmatched. The CDR3 loop reads CASTPGLAGAFSYEQYF. The CDR3 bases are TGCGCCAGCACACCTGGACTAGCGGGGGCTTTCTCCTACGAGCAGTACTTC.

This clonotype appeared a single time. This chain connects TRBV15 to TRBJ1-2, with 7 bases lining up with TRBD1. The CDR3 is 17 residues long. The V and J ends lost 0 bases and 6 bases, in that order; junction bases with no gene match: 13. From germline, CDR1 is LNHNV and CDR2 YYDKDF (reference sequence). In DNA, the CDR3 is TGTGCCACCAGCAGAGATTATCGGCAGGGGGTACGAGATGGCTACACCTTC. Its translation: CATSRDYRQGVRDGYTF. The entire variable domain, with the rest obtained from reference TRBV15 and TRBJ1-2, is as follows: DAMVIQNPRYQVTQFGKPVTLSCSQTLNHNVMYWYQQKSSQAPKLLFHYYDKDFNNEADTPDNFQSRRPNTSFCFLDIRSPGLGDTAMYLCATSRDYRQGVRDGYTFGSGTRLTVV.

This clonotype has more than one count but fewer than ten. The chain combines TRBV3-1 with TRBJ2-6, with D perhaps matching TRBD2 (5 bases). This CDR3 contains 16 residues. V was clipped by 4 bases and J by 2 bases, with 12 bases between them. CDR1 LGHDT and CDR2 YNNKEL come from the germline V gene (reference sequence). For the CDR3, the DNA is TGTGCCAGCAGCCCGGGGTTAGGGACTGGGGCCAACGTCCTGACTTTC. Its translation is CASSPGLGTGANVLTF. The full variable domain, its missing parts supplied by reference TRBV3-1 and TRBJ2-6, is DTAVSQTPKYLVTQMGNDKSIKCEQNLGHDTMYWYKQDSKKFLKIMFSYNNKELIINETVPNRFSPKSPDKAHLNLHINSLELGDSAVYFCASSPGLGTGANVLTFGAGSRLTVL.

The chain joins TRBV20-1 to TRBJ2-3; 8 nucleotides agree with TRBD2. Germline CDR1 reads DFQATT; CDR2 reads SNEGSKA (reference sequence). This CDR3 region has 18 residues. With 1 base clipped from V and 0 bases from J, the junction kept 12 bases outside the gene matches. The CDR3 reads CSARVPPSGGRSTDTQYF. The CDR3 nucleotides are TGCAGTGCTAGAGTACCACCAAGCGGGGGCCGAAGCACAGATACGCAGTATTTT.

This chain uses TRBV12-3 or TRBV12-4 with TRBJ1-5, with TRBD1 identical over 9 bases. Trimming at V came to 4 bases and at J to 0 bases, leaving 4 bases not matched to a gene. The CDR3 spans 16 residues. The CDR3 is CASSSTGGHSNQPQHF. In DNA, the CDR3 is TGTGCCAGCAGTTCTACAGGGGGCCATAGCAATCAGCCCCAGCATTTT.

The rearrangement links TRBV29-1 to TRBJ2-3; tentative D call: TRBD1 (5 bases). The CDR3 consists of 12 residues. V dropped 4 bases and J dropped 6 bases, with 11 bases sitting between them. Germline CDR1 is SQVTM and CDR2 is ANQGSEA. CDR3 nucleotides: TGCAGCGTTGGGCAGGGATGGGATACGCAGTATTTT. It translates to CSVGQGWDTQYF.

The CDR3 here is CASSYGGGAENIQYF. DNA for the CDR3: TGTGCCAGCAGTTACGGGGGGGGTGCAGAAAACATTCAGTACTTC. The chain joins TRBV6-5 to TRBJ2-4; 7 bases are shared with TRBD2. V trimming: 2 bases; J trimming: 5 bases; junction bases outside the gene matches: 6. The CDR3 spans 15 residues. The germline gives CDR1 MNHEY, CDR2 SVGAGI.

This clonotype was seen only a few times. The chain carries TRBV7-6 and TRBJ2-5; 15 bases match TRBD2. V shed 5 bases and J 4 bases; nucleotides not matched to a gene: 5. The CDR3 length is 16 residues. Germline CDR1 is SGHVS and CDR2 is FNYEAQ. CDR3 sequence reads: CASSQGLAGGGETQYF. For the CDR3, the DNA is TGTGCCAGCAGCCAAGGACTAGCGGGGGGGGGAGAGACCCAGTACTTC.

V gene TRBV7-2 combines with J gene TRBJ2-7; 9 bases align to TRBD2. The CDR3 runs 19 residues. The germline V gene encodes CDR1 SGHTA and CDR2 FQGNSA. The V and J ends lost 5 bases and 0 bases, in that order; junction bases with no gene match: 17. The CDR3 region is CASSPLVASGAYRSYEQYF. The CDR3 nucleotides are TGTGCCAGCAGCCCCCTCGTCGCTAGCGGGGCGTATCGCTCCTACGAGCAGTACTTC.

The chain employs TRBV30 and TRBJ1-2; D is perhaps TRBD1 (5 bases). V was pared by 3 bases and J by 7 bases, with 15 bases between. CDR3 length: 13 amino acids. Germline V CDR1 and CDR2: GTSNPN, SVGIG (reference sequence). This chain's CDR3 is CAWRETALSGYTF. For the CDR3, the DNA is TGTGCCTGGAGAGAGACAGCCCTATCTGGCTACACCTTC.

The rearrangement links TRBV20-1 to TRBJ2-7; D may be TRBD1 or TRBD2 (5 bases each). With 3 bases removed from V and 3 bases from J, the gap between germline ends came to 15 bases. This CDR3 is 14 amino acids long. The germline gives CDR1 DFQATT, CDR2 SNEGSKA (reference sequence). CDR3 sequence: CSARPVVGDYEQYF. The CDR3 DNA follows: TGCAGTGCTAGGCCCGTCGTGGGGGACTACGAGCAGTACTTC.

This clonotype was counted only a few times. The chain links TRBV12-3 or TRBV12-4 to TRBJ2-4; no definite D call. V lost 3 bases to trimming and J lost 1 base, with 7 bases between them. The CDR3 loop spans 14 amino acids. CDR3 sequence: CASSFQTAKNIQYF. Here the CDR3 DNA reads TGTGCCAGCAGTTTCCAGACGGCCAAAAACATTCAGTACTTC.

In its sample, this clonotype was seen a few times. One end of the junction varies from germline; a read error may be responsible. V is TRBV5-6 and J is TRBJ2-7, with 9 positions matching TRBD2. The CDR3 is made up of 17 amino acids. Germline V lookup: CDR1 SGHDT, CDR2 YYEEEE. CDR3 protein: CASSFRQTSGFSHEQYF. For the CDR3, the DNA is TGTGCCAGCAGCTTCCGACAGACTAGCGGTTTCTCCCACGAGCAGTACTTC.

This chain uses TRBV20-1 with TRBJ2-7; TRBD2 aligns across 8 bases. V trimming: 3 bases; J trimming: 3 bases; junction bases outside the gene matches: 13. Per germline, CDR1 DFQATT and CDR2 SNEGSKA (reference sequence). CDR3 length equals 16 residues. This chain's CDR3 is CSARAGGAGVLYEQYF. In DNA, the CDR3 is TGCAGTGCTAGGGCTGGGGGAGCGGGAGTCCTCTACGAGCAGTACTTC.

This clonotype was detected only a few times. The V gene is TRBV18, the J gene TRBJ2-7; 7 nucleotides line up with TRBD1. With V trimmed by 2 bases and J by 0 bases, 7 bases remained unmatched. CDR1 and CDR2 from the germline V gene are KGHSH and LQKENI. This CDR3 is 16 amino acids long. This chain's CDR3 is CASSPNGSGGSYEQYF. The CDR3 coding sequence is TGTGCCAGCTCACCAAATGGGTCAGGGGGCTCCTACGAGCAGTACTTC.

This clonotype was seen more than once but under ten times. The CDR3 sequence is CASSRQDSNQPQHF. Written as DNA, the CDR3 is TGTGCCAGCAGCCGACAGGATAGCAATCAGCCCCAGCATTTT. The chain recombines TRBV9 with TRBJ1-5, with D possibly being TRBD1 (6 bases). The CDR3 consists of 14 residues. Germline loops: CDR1 SGDLS, CDR2 YYNGEE. Trimming shortened V by 4 bases and J by 0 bases, and 8 bases separated the two germline ends.

The chain couples TRBV20-1 to TRBJ2-5; 7 bases are a match to TRBD1. This CDR3 comprises 17 residues. The ends lost 0 bases at V and 7 bases at J; junction bases unmatched: 17. The V gene's germline CDR1 is DFQATT and CDR2 SNEGSKA (reference sequence). CDR3 protein: CSARDPLAPDREGTQYF. The CDR3 DNA reads as TGCAGTGCTAGAGATCCTTTGGCCCCCGACAGGGAAGGGACCCAGTACTTC.

This clonotype was seen more than once but under ten times. The chain links TRBV6-5 to TRBJ2-7; D might be TRBD1 (5 bases). This CDR3 contains 14 residues. Looked up from germline, CDR1 is MNHEY and CDR2 is SVGAGI. Trimming pared 2 bases from V and 2 bases from J, leaving 10 bases between. DNA for the CDR3: TGTGCCAGCAGTTACCTTCCAGGGACCTACGAGCAGTACTTC. It codes for CASSYLPGTYEQYF.